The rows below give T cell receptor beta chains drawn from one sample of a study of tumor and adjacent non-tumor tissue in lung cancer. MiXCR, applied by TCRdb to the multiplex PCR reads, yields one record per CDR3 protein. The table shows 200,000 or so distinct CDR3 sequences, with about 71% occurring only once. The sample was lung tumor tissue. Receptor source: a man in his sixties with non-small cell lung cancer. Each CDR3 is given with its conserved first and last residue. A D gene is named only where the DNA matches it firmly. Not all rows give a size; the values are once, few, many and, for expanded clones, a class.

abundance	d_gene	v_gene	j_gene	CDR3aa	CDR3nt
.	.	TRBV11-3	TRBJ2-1	CASSPLGSNGNEQFF	TGTGCAAGCAGTCCTCTTGGGTCTAACGGAAATGAGCAGTTCTTC
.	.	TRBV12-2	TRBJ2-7	CASRHSPWGKAVVYEQYF	TGTGCAAGTCGCCATTCCCCCTGGGGGAAGGCGGTGGTCTATGAGCAGTACTTC
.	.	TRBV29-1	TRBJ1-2	CSVVFSEPGYGYTF	TGCAGCGTTGTGTTCTCGGAGCCGGGGTATGGCTACACCTTC
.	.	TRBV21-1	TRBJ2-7	CASSKASGGSYEQYF	TGTGCCAGCAGCAAGGCTAGCGGGGGTTCCTACGAGCAGTACTTC
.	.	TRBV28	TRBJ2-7	CASSLSQVGSHEQYF	TGTGCCAGCAGTTTATCCCAGGTGGGATCGCACGAGCAGTACTTC
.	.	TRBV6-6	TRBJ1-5	CASGRKTGWASNQPQHF	TGTGCCAGCGGAAGAAAAACAGGATGGGCGAGCAATCAGCCCCAGCATTTT
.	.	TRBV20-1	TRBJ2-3	CSAAEVADTETQYF	TGCAGTGCCGCGGAGGTAGCGGACACAGAAACGCAGTATTTT
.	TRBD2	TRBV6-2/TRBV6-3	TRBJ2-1	CASTPPATSWSYDEQFF	TGTGCCAGCACTCCCCCAGCGACTAGCTGGTCCTACGATGAGCAGTTCTTC
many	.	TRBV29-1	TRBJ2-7	CSVEQDVSDEQYF	TGCAGCGTTGAACAGGATGTCAGTGACGAGCAGTACTTC
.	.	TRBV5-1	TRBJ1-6	CASRQGSVDNSPLQF	TGCGCCAGCAGACAGGGTTCGGTGGATAATTCACCCCTCCAGTTT
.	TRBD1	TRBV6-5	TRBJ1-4	CASSYFSGGTTTNEKLFF	TGTGCCAGCAGTTACTTTTCAGGGGGGACTACAACTAATGAAAAACTGTTTTTT
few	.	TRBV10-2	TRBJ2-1	CASSGSYISYNEQFF	TGCGCCAGCAGTGGGTCCTACATCTCCTACAATGAGCAGTTCTTC
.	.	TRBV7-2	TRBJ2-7	CASSLWSGGSYEQYF	TGTGCCAGCAGCTTATGGAGCGGTGGATCCTACGAGCAGTACTTC
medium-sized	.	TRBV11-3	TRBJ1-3	CASSFGGSSGNTIYF	TGTGCCAGCAGCTTTGGCGGGAGCTCTGGAAACACCATATATTTT
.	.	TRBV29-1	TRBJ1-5	CSVKTYGRGDQPQHF	TGCAGTGTCAAGACGTACGGGAGGGGTGATCAGCCCCAGCATTTT
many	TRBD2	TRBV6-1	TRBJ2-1	CASSVGTTNEQFF	TGTGCCAGCAGTGTGGGGACTACTAATGAGCAGTTCTTC
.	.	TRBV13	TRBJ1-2	CASSQNREEGYGYTF	TGTGCCAGCAGCCAGAACAGGGAGGAAGGCTATGGCTACACATTC
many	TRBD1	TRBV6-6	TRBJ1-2	CASSYGTDAGGGYTF	TGTGCCAGCAGTTACGGGACAGATGCCGGAGGGGGCTACACCTTC
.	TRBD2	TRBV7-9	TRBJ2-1	CAEGLAVEQFF	TGTGCCGAGGGACTAGCGGTAGAGCAGTTCTTC
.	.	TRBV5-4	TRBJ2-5	CASSSWTNQETQYF	TGTGCCAGCAGTAGTTGGACGAACCAAGAGACCCAGTACTTC
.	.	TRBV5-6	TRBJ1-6	CASSNDKGRYNSPLHF	TGTGCCAGCAGCAACGACAAGGGCCGCTATAATTCACCCCTCCATTTT
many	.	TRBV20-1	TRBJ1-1	CSAPLGGRTEAFF	TGCAGTGCCCCCCTCGGGGGCAGGACTGAAGCTTTCTTT
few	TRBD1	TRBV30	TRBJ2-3	CAWSAFYRGRNVDAQYF	TGTGCCTGGAGTGCCTTTTACAGGGGGCGTAACGTAGATGCGCAGTATTTT
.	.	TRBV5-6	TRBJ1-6	CASSSGAGSDHSPFHF	TGTGCCAGCAGCTCGGGGGCGGGCAGCGACCATTCACCCTTCCACTTT
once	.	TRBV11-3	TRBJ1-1	CASSGGQGGNTEAFF	TGTGCCAGCAGCGGGGGACAAGGGGGGAACACTGAAGCTTTCTTT
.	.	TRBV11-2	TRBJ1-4	CASNFTGLAGEKLFF	TGTGCCAGCAATTTCACGGGTCTCGCGGGTGAAAAACTGTTTTTT
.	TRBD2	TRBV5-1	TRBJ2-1	CASSSSGSVRNEQFF	TGCGCCAGCAGCTCAAGCGGGAGCGTACGGAATGAGCAGTTCTTC
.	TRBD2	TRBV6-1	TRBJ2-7	CASREGLAPAYEQYF	TGTGCCAGCAGAGAGGGACTAGCCCCGGCCTACGAGCAGTACTTC
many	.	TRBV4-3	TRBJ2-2	CASSLSYAGPNTGELFF	TGCGCCAGCAGCCTGTCCTATGCGGGACCCAACACCGGGGAGCTGTTTTTT
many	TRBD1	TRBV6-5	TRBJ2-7	CASSYSTGALSYEQYF	TGTGCCAGCAGTTACTCCACAGGGGCCCTCTCCTACGAGCAGTACTTC
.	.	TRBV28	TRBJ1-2	CALWSSNYGYTF	TGTGCCCTTTGGTCCTCCAACTATGGCTACACCTTC
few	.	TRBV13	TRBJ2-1	CASSLVDYNEQFF	TGTGCCAGCAGCTTAGTGGACTACAATGAGCAGTTCTTC
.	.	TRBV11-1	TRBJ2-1	CASSLELIHNEQFF	TGTGCCAGTAGCTTAGAGTTGATACACAATGAGCAGTTCTTC
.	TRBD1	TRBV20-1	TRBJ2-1	CSAPSGTGSNNEQFF	TGCAGTGCCCCATCGGGGACAGGGTCCAACAATGAGCAGTTCTTC
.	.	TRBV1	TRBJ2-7	CTSSQDLTSGGEGSYEQYF	TGCACCAGCAGCCAAGATTTGACTAGCGGGGGCGAGGGTTCCTACGAGCAGTACTTC
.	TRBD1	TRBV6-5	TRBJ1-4	CASSPPGTGGEKLFF	TGTGCCAGCAGTCCACCCGGGACAGGGGGGGAAAAATTGTTTTTT
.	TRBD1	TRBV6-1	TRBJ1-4	CASSSDRGDTSNEKLFF	TGTGCCAGCAGTTCTGACAGGGGGGACACTTCTAATGAAAAACTGTTTTTT
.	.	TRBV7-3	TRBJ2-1	CASSPSPARNEQFF	TGTGCCAGCAGCCCGAGCCCAGCTAGAAATGAGCAGTTCTTC
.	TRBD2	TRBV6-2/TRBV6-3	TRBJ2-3	CASRSLSGLTTDTQYF	TGTGCCAGCAGGTCCCTCTCGGGACTAACGACAGATACGCAGTATTTT
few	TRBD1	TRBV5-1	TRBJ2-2	CASSLVGQGTGELFF	TGCGCCAGCAGCTTGGTGGGACAGGGCACCGGGGAGCTGTTTTTT
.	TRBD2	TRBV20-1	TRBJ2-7	CSTTDSASGGDEQYF	TGCAGTACTACAGATTCGGCTAGCGGAGGGGACGAGCAGTACTTC
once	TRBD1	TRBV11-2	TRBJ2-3	CVSSLGTGGPDTRYF	TGTGTCAGTAGCTTAGGGACAGGAGGGCCAGATACGCGGTATTTT
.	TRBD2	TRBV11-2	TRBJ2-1	CASSSSGEYNEQFF	TGTGCCAGTAGCTCTAGCGGGGAATACAATGAGCAGTTCTTC
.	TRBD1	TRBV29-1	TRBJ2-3	CSVPALGQNTDTQYF	TGCAGCGTCCCAGCGCTGGGACAGAACACAGATACGCAGTATTTT
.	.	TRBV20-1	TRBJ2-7	CSAPGEVYGTYEQYF	TGCAGTGCTCCCGGGGAGGTGTACGGTACCTACGAGCAGTACTTC
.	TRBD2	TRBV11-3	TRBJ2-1	CVRSRSSGYNKQFF	TGTGTCAGAAGCCGTTCTAGCGGGTACAATAAGCAGTTCTTC
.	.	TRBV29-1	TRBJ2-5	CNIEGRRAGETQYF	TGCAACATTGAAGGCAGGAGGGCCGGTGAGACCCAGTACTTC
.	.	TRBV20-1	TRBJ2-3	CIAKTPGHGKDTQYF	TGCATTGCTAAAACCCCGGGACACGGCAAAGATACGCAGTATTTT
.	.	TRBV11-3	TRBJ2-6	CTSSLVAVRPGANVLTF	TGTACCAGCAGCTTAGTGGCGGTGAGGCCTGGGGCCAACGTCCTGACTTTC
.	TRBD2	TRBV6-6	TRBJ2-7	CGSSDIGSSGRHTYEQYF	TGTGGCAGCAGTGATATCGGGAGTAGCGGGAGGCACACCTACGAGCAGTACTTC
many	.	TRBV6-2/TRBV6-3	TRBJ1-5	CASSHGQPQHF	TGTGCCAGCAGTCACGGCCAGCCCCAGCATTTT
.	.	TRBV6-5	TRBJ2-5	CASSYSGRVETQYF	TGTGCCAGCAGTTACTCGGGAAGGGTAGAAACCCAGTACTTC
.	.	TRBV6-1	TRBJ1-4	CASRQREGSMEKLFF	TGTGCCAGCAGACAAAGGGAAGGCAGTATGGAAAAACTGTTTTTT
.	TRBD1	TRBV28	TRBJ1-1	CASSLPDRGRLRDTEAFF	TGTGCCAGCAGTCTCCCGGACAGGGGAAGGCTTAGGGACACTGAAGCTTTCTTT
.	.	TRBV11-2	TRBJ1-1	CASSIQGDTETFF	TGTGCCAGCAGCATTCAGGGTGACACTGAAACTTTCTTT
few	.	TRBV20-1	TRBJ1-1	CSARGQGTEAFF	TGCAGTGCTAGAGGGCAGGGCACTGAAGCTTTCTTT